The next 26 T cell receptor beta chains were all read from a single sample in a study of response to subunit inactivated influenza vaccine. TCRdb recomputed calls from the RT-PCR reads with MiXCR, one row per CDR3 protein. Among hundreds of thousands of distinct CDR3 sequences, about 15% were seen once, and the ten largest hold approximately 7.6%. The sample here was PBMCs from blood, taken roughly 2 weeks before vaccination. The source is a man aged 50-59 years who received an inactivated influenza vaccine.

This clonotype was observed a few times. The genes are TRBV7-9 and TRBJ2-1, with D hard to call. V gave up 4 bases and J gave up 7 bases, with 11 bases separating them. CDR1 and CDR2 (germline): SEHNR, FQNEAQ (reference sequence). CDR3 length equals 13 residues. The CDR3, as DNA: TGTGCCAGCAGCTCCGCCGGCGGAAATGAGCAGTTCTTC. Its translation is CASSSAGGNEQFF.

The chain is built from TRBV28 and TRBJ2-5; perhaps TRBD1 as D (5 bases). Between the trimmed V and J ends, which lost 6 bases and 0 bases, there was a span of 14 bases. Germline values: CDR1 MDHEN, CDR2 SYDVKM. There are 15 residues in the CDR3. The CDR3 bases are TGTGCCAGCAGCCCCCTTTCAGGGAACCAAGAGACCCAGTACTTC. Translating it yields CASSPLSGNQETQYF.

The rearrangement links TRBV7-8 to TRBJ2-7, with 9 bases aligning to TRBD2. Germline lookup yields CDR1 SGHVS and CDR2 FQNEAQ. V gave up 11 bases and J gave up 5 bases; unmatched junction bases: 7. The CDR3 is 12 residues long. CDR3 bases: TGTGCCTCAGGTAGCGGGAGCCACGAGCAGTACTTC. Residues: CASGSGSHEQYF.

The V call is TRBV4-1, the J call TRBJ1-2; D remains ambiguous. The CDR3 runs to 18 residues. Trimming took off 0 bases at V and 4 bases at J, with 21 bases between the two ends. CDR1 is MGHRA and CDR2 is YSYEKL in the germline V gene. In nucleotides, the CDR3 is TGCGCCAGCAGCCAAGATTTGGTGGAATCTTACATTTTCTATGGCTACACCTTC. Amino acid sequence: CASSQDLVESYIFYGYTF.

The chain employs TRBV12-3 or TRBV12-4 and TRBJ2-1, with D perhaps matching TRBD1 (8 bases). This CDR3 is built from 16 residues. V lost 6 bases and J 0 bases, leaving 15 bases between the germline ends. CDR3 protein: CASRQQGGSSYNEQFF. CDR3 in DNA: TGTGCCAGCAGACAACAGGGGGGGAGCTCCTACAATGAGCAGTTCTTC.

This clonotype was seen a handful of times. This chain links TRBV5-1 with TRBJ2-1; no clear D gene. V was trimmed by 1 base and J by 6 bases, leaving 11 bases between them. CDR1 is SGHRS and CDR2 is YFSETQ in the germline V gene. The CDR3 consists of 14 residues. The CDR3 DNA sequence: TGCGCCAGCAGCTTGCGCCAGGAACTCAATGAGCAGTTCTTC. Translating it yields CASSLRQELNEQFF. Full variable domain (rest looked up from reference TRBV5-1 and TRBJ2-1): KAGVTQTPRYLIKTRGQQVTLSCSPISGHRSVSWYQQTPGQGLQFLFEYFSETQRNKGNFPGRFSGRQFSNSRSEMNVSTLELGDSALYLCASSLRQELNEQFFGPGTRLTVL.

This chain links TRBV20-1 with TRBJ2-7, with no clear D. There are 10 residues in the CDR3. V was shortened by 4 bases and J by 5 bases, with 6 bases between the two germline ends. Germline loops: CDR1 DFQATT, CDR2 SNEGSKA (reference sequence). This CDR3 is CSATLDEQYF. The DNA for the CDR3 is TGCAGTGCTACTCTTGACGAGCAGTACTTC.

The CDR3: CASSLRGVPTGELFF. The CDR3 bases are TGCGCCAGCAGCTTGAGGGGAGTTCCCACCGGGGAGCTGTTTTTT. The J gene is TRBJ2-2, the V gene TRBV5-1, with D tentatively TRBD1 or TRBD2 (5 bases each). Per germline, CDR1 SGHRS and CDR2 YFSETQ. The V end was cut by 1 base, the J end by 4 bases, with 11 bases between. This CDR3 spans 15 amino acids.

This clonotype has only a few counts. This chain uses TRBV29-1 with TRBJ2-7; D is ambiguous. The CDR3 consists of 12 residues. Germline V gene data show CDR1 as SQVTM and CDR2 as ANQGSEA. The V and J ends lost 2 bases and 4 bases respectively, with 9 bases between them. The CDR3 DNA reads TGCAGCGTTGAACTAAGTCGATACGAGCAGTACTTC. Its protein product is CSVELSRYEQYF.

The chain recombines TRBV20-1 with TRBJ2-1; D is possibly TRBD2 (6 bases). The CDR3 loop spans 15 amino acids. Germline CDR1 DFQATT, CDR2 SNEGSKA (reference sequence). Trimming took off 2 bases at V and 8 bases at J, with 19 bases between the two ends. As DNA, the CDR3 is TGCAGTGCTAGACCAGGAGGAGGGAGACTTTATGAGCAGTTCTTC. Amino acid sequence: CSARPGGGRLYEQFF.

This clonotype was detected a few times. The chain combines TRBV20-1 with TRBJ2-1; 9 positions agree with TRBD2. V lost 1 base to trimming and J lost 0 bases; unmatched junction nucleotides: 10. The CDR3 sequence is 18 residues long. Germline V CDR1 and CDR2: DFQATT, SNEGSKA (reference sequence). CDR3 in amino acids: CSARGWLAGDLSYNEQFF. DNA of the CDR3: TGCAGTGCTAGAGGCTGGTTAGCGGGAGACCTCTCCTACAATGAGCAGTTCTTC.

This clonotype has a count of ten or more. The chain employs TRBV11-2 and TRBJ1-6, with D possibly TRBD1 on 5 matching bases. This CDR3 is 13 amino acids long. CDR1 SGHAT and CDR2 FQNNGV come from the germline V gene. V lost 5 bases and J lost 10, with 12 bases in between. The CDR3 coding sequence is TGTGCCAGCAGCCTAGGGACCTCCTCACCCCTCCACTTT. Its translation is CASSLGTSSPLHF.

The rearrangement joins TRBV6-5 to TRBJ2-1; weak D call: TRBD1 (6 bases). The CDR3 extends over 14 amino acids. Per the germline V gene, CDR1 is MNHEY and CDR2 is SVGAGI. Trimming left V 5 bases short and J 5 bases short, with 13 bases between. In DNA, the CDR3 is TGTGCCAGCAGTACTAGAAGGGGGAACAATGAGCAGTTCTTC. This sequence encodes CASSTRRGNNEQFF.

The gene calls are TRBV15 and TRBJ2-2; D gene uncertain. V shed 1 base and J shed 3 bases, with 6 bases lying between them. This CDR3 has 14 amino acids. The germline V gene has CDR1 LNHNV and CDR2 YYDKDF (reference sequence). CDR3 nucleotides: TGTGCCACCAGCAGAGTTCCTCACACCGGGGAGCTGTTTTTT. Translating it yields CATSRVPHTGELFF.

This clonotype was picked up many times. The rearrangement links TRBV28 to TRBJ2-7; D possibly corresponds to TRBD1 (6 bases). Germline CDR1 reads MDHEN; CDR2 reads SYDVKM. The CDR3 has 16 residues. The germline V and J ends were trimmed by 3 bases and 1 base, with 16 bases remaining between them. CDR3 DNA: TGTGCCAGCAGTTTTCGACTGGACAGTCTGTCCTACGAGCAGTACTTC. Its protein is CASSFRLDSLSYEQYF.

V is TRBV5-1 and J is TRBJ2-7, with TRBD1 identical over 7 bases. The CDR3 is made up of 15 amino acids. Germline assignment: CDR1 SGHRS and CDR2 YFSETQ. J lost 0 bases, V lost 4 bases, and 7 bases had no gene match. In DNA form, the CDR3 reads TGCGCCAGCAGCCCGAGACAGGGAACCTCCTACGAGCAGTACTTC. Protein product: CASSPRQGTSYEQYF.

This clonotype was detected many times. The chain combines TRBV3-1 with TRBJ2-2; D is perhaps TRBD2 (6 bases). This CDR3 has 17 residues. Germline lookup yields CDR1 LGHDT and CDR2 YNNKEL (reference sequence). V lost 2 bases and J lost 4, with 17 bases in between. The CDR3 protein is CASSQTRTSTATGELFF. Here the CDR3 DNA reads TGTGCCAGCAGCCAAACCCGTACTAGCACGGCCACCGGGGAGCTGTTTTTT. The complete variable domain, with remaining parts taken from reference TRBV3-1 and TRBJ2-2, reads DTAVSQTPKYLVTQMGNDKSIKCEQNLGHDTMYWYKQDSKKFLKIMFSYNNKELIINETVPNRFSPKSPDKAHLNLHINSLELGDSAVYFCASSQTRTSTATGELFFGEGSRLTVL.

Only a few counts were recorded for this clonotype. The gene calls are TRBV6-2 or TRBV6-3 and TRBJ1-3, with D tentatively TRBD1 (5 bases). Trimming removed 6 bases at V and 0 bases at J, with 15 bases between. The CDR3 extends over 16 amino acids. From germline, CDR1 is MNHEY and CDR2 SVGEGT. The CDR3 DNA reads TGTGCCAGCAGGGAAGACGGGACGGTCTCTGGAAACACCATATATTTT. Protein product: CASREDGTVSGNTIYF.

The J gene is TRBJ2-1, the V gene TRBV20-1; D ambiguous. Germline V gives CDR1 DFQATT, CDR2 SNEGSKA (reference sequence). V lost 0 bases and J 8 bases, leaving 8 bases between the germline ends. The CDR3 totals 12 residues. CDR3 nucleotides: TGCAGTGCTAGAGATCTGAGCGATGAGCAGTTCTTC. Its translation is CSARDLSDEQFF.

The chain has TRBV20-1 and TRBJ2-3; 12 nucleotides align to TRBD2. This CDR3 is 15 amino acids long. CDR1 and CDR2 from the germline V gene are DFQATT and SNEGSKA (reference sequence). V lost 3 bases and J lost 6; bases outside the gene matches: 7. The CDR3 sequence is CSARSLAGGPDTQYF. DNA for the CDR3: TGCAGTGCTAGGTCCCTAGCGGGGGGGCCTGATACGCAGTATTTT.

The chain combines TRBV20-1 with TRBJ2-1, with D maybe TRBD2 (6 bases). With 3 bases removed from V and 7 bases from J, the gap between germline ends came to 10 bases. Germline CDR1 reads DFQATT; CDR2 reads SNEGSKA (reference sequence). The CDR3 spans 12 residues. CDR3: CSARVTSNEQFF. CDR3 in DNA: TGCAGTGCTAGGGTGACTAGTAATGAGCAGTTCTTC.

This clonotype was detected only a few times. J is TRBJ2-7 and V is TRBV20-1; a weak D match, TRBD1 (6 bases). The CDR3 sequence is 13 residues long. The germline gives CDR1 DFQATT, CDR2 SNEGSKA (reference sequence). V shed 0 bases and J shed 5 bases, with 11 bases lying between them. CDR3 sequence: CSAREQGRHEQYF. Here the CDR3 DNA reads TGCAGTGCTAGAGAACAGGGAAGACACGAGCAGTACTTC.

A few counts support this clonotype. CDR3 DNA: TGCAGCGTAGGACGGGACAGGGGATACGATACGCAGTATTTT. Its translation: CSVGRDRGYDTQYF. The V and J genes are TRBV29-1 and TRBJ2-3, with 10 bases matching TRBD1. V lost 6 bases, J lost 6 bases, and 9 bases stayed unmatched. Looked up from germline, CDR1 is SQVTM and CDR2 is ANQGSEA. CDR3 length equals 14 residues.

CDR3 DNA sequence: TGTGCCAGCAGCCCATACTACACCGGGGAGCTGTTTTTT. Protein: CASSPYYTGELFF. The rearrangement joins TRBV14 to TRBJ2-2; D remains unclear. Looked up from germline, CDR1 is SGHDN and CDR2 is FVKESK. V was trimmed by 4 bases and J by 3 bases, leaving 6 bases between them. The length of the CDR3 is 13 residues.

This clonotype was counted many times. The genes are TRBV27 and TRBJ2-7; 9 bases align to TRBD2. V trimming: 4 bases; J trimming: 4 bases; junction bases outside the gene matches: 5. This CDR3 region has 14 residues. The germline V gene encodes CDR1 MNHEY and CDR2 SMNVEV (reference sequence). CDR3 in amino acids: CASSSLAGNYEQYF. The DNA for the CDR3 is TGTGCCAGCAGTTCCCTAGCGGGGAATTACGAGCAGTACTTC.

In this sample, this clonotype turned up a few times. The chain uses TRBV6-5 and TRBJ2-7; 12 bases map to TRBD2. The CDR3 loop spans 17 amino acids. The trim removed 2 bases at V and 2 bases at J, leaving 7 bases unmatched. The V gene's germline CDR1 is MNHEY and CDR2 SVGAGI. The CDR3 is CASSYKLAGGATYEQYF. The CDR3 DNA reads TGTGCCAGCAGTTACAAACTAGCGGGAGGTGCCACCTACGAGCAGTACTTC.